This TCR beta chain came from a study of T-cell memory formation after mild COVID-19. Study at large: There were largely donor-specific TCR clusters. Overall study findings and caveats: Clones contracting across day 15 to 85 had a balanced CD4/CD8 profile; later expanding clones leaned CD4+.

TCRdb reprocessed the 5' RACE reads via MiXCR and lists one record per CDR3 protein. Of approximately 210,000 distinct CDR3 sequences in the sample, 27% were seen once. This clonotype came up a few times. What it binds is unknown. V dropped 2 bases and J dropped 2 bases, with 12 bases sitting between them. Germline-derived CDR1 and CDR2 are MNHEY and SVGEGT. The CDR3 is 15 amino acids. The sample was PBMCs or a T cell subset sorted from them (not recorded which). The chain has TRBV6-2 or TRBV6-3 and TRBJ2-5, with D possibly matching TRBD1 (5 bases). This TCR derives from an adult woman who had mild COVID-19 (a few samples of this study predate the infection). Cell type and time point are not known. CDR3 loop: CASSYLPREQETQYF. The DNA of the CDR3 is TGTGCCAGCAGTTACCTCCCCAGGGAACAAGAGACCCAGTACTTC.